Detailed here is one T cell receptor (beta chain). MiXCR, applied by TCRdb to the RT-PCR reads, yields one record per CDR3 protein. The table has about 680,000 distinct CDR3 sequences, 11% to 15% seen once. Sequenced sample: memory CD4+ T cells from blood. This clonotype originated in a female donor in good health, serving as a healthy control.

The DNA of the CDR3 is TGTGCCACCACCGGCGACGCGAACACCGGGGAGCTGTTTTTT. It translates to CATTGDANTGELFF. V usage is TRBV25-1 and J usage is TRBJ2-2; no clear D gene. The CDR3 loop spans 14 amino acids. Trimming shortened V by 10 bases and J by 0 bases, and 12 bases separated the two germline ends. Germline CDR1 MGHDK, CDR2 SYGVNS.